Listed here are 31 T cell receptor beta chains from one sample, sequenced in a study of blood T cells in healthy people across ages. Then a second PCR, running roughly 6 to 12 cycles, was carried out with a sample-barcoded 5' primer and a J-beta primer mix. TCRdb itself ran the 5' RACE reads through MiXCR, one entry per CDR3 protein. Of 1.8 million or so distinct CDR3 sequences in the sample, about 39% are singletons; the top ten hold 20% to 25%. Sequenced material: blood. These receptors were collected from a human donor in good health.

J is TRBJ2-1 and V is TRBV5-1; D gene uncertain. The germline V gene encodes CDR1 SGHRS and CDR2 YFSETQ. The CDR3 is made up of 16 amino acids. Trimming shortened V by 1 base and J by 7 bases, and 18 bases separated the two germline ends. This chain's CDR3 is CASSLRVTTVRNEQFF. The DNA of the CDR3 is TGCGCCAGCAGCTTGAGGGTGACAACGGTGAGGAATGAGCAGTTCTTC.

The chain is built from TRBV28 and TRBJ1-5; a weak D match, TRBD1 (5 bases). The CDR3 is made up of 12 amino acids. Per the germline V gene, CDR1 is MDHEN and CDR2 is SYDVKM. Trimming left V 6 bases short and J 5 bases short, with 8 bases between. CDR3 protein: CASSRQYQPQHF. CDR3 in DNA: TGTGCCAGCAGCAGACAGTATCAGCCCCAGCATTTT.

The CDR3 DNA follows: TGTGCCAGCAGTATCCAGGGGGCGCCTTTCGAGCAGTACTTC. It specifies CASSIQGAPFEQYF. The gene calls are TRBV7-2 and TRBJ2-7; TRBD1 aligns across 8 bases. Trimming took 6 bases from V and 6 from J; bases not matched to a gene: 10. Germline V gene sequence: CDR1 SGHTA, CDR2 FQGNSA. The length of the CDR3 is 14 residues.

The rearrangement joins TRBV20-1 to TRBJ1-5; TRBD1 aligns across 7 bases. The CDR3 runs 17 residues. Germline lookup yields CDR1 DFQATT and CDR2 SNEGSKA (reference sequence). Unmatched junction bases numbered 12, after V lost 4 bases and J lost 0 bases. The CDR3 DNA sequence: TGCAGTGCTAAACTCGGGACAGTCCCTTATAGCAATCAGCCCCAGCATTTT. This codes for CSAKLGTVPYSNQPQHF.

There are a few counts of this clonotype. J is TRBJ1-1 and V is TRBV4-3; TRBD1 agrees at 9 bases. Germline assignment: CDR1 LGHNA and CDR2 YSLEER. The CDR3 contains 17 residues. V trimming: 0 bases; J trimming: 0 bases; junction bases outside the gene matches: 5. CDR3 sequence reads: CASSQDYRTGVNTEAFF. CDR3 nucleotides: TGCGCCAGCAGCCAAGATTACCGGACAGGGGTGAACACTGAAGCTTTCTTT.

This chain connects TRBV5-1 to TRBJ1-2; 8 bases line up with TRBD1. The CDR3 length is 17 residues. After removal of 2 bases from V and 2 bases from J, the junction contained 11 bases not matched to a gene. Germline V gene sequence: CDR1 SGHRS, CDR2 YFSETQ. The CDR3 nucleotides are TGCGCCAGCAGCTTAACGCCAGGGGGCTATCCGAACTATGGCTACACCTTC. It specifies CASSLTPGGYPNYGYTF.

This rearrangement joins TRBV11-2 to TRBJ2-3; 8 nucleotides line up with TRBD2. Unmatched junction bases numbered 24, after V lost 3 bases and J lost 4 bases. This CDR3 comprises 21 residues. The germline CDR1 and CDR2 sequences are SGHAT and FQNNGV. The CDR3 region is CASSFRHSAVLVAGSADTQYF. CDR3 sequence (DNA): TGTGCCAGCAGCTTTAGACACTCCGCGGTGTTGGTAGCGGGGTCCGCAGATACGCAGTATTTT.

V and J are TRBV21-1 and TRBJ2-7; TRBD2 was called by the table and not checked on the DNA. TRBV21-1 corresponds to a pseudogene. CDR3 size: 16 residues. CDR3 nucleotides: TGTGCCAGCAGCAAAGGCGGCAGGGTAAGAACCTACGAGCAGTACTTC. Protein sequence: CASSKGGRVRTYEQYF.

This clonotype was counted ten times or more. V and J are TRBV29-1 and TRBJ2-7; no clear D gene. This CDR3 is built from 11 residues. Germline CDR1 and CDR2: SQVTM and ANQGSEA. Trimming removed 0 bases from V and 3 bases from J, with 3 bases in between. The CDR3 reads CSVEENYEQYF. The CDR3 DNA reads as TGCAGCGTTGAAGAGAACTACGAGCAGTACTTC.

The chain carries TRBV5-1 and TRBJ1-1, with D hard to call. In germline, CDR1 is SGHRS, CDR2 YFSETQ. CDR3 size: 14 residues. Between the trimmed V and J ends, which lost 0 bases and 9 bases, there was a span of 15 bases. The chain's CDR3 is CASSLVGSFIKAFF. CDR3 nucleotide sequence: TGCGCCAGCAGCTTGGTTGGCAGCTTCATAAAAGCTTTCTTT. The whole variable domain, remainder taken from reference TRBV5-1 and TRBJ1-1, is KAGVTQTPRYLIKTRGQQVTLSCSPISGHRSVSWYQQTPGQGLQFLFEYFSETQRNKGNFPGRFSGRQFSNSRSEMNVSTLELGDSALYLCASSLVGSFIKAFFGQGTRLTVV.

This chain links TRBV20-1 with TRBJ2-3; 12 bases align to TRBD2. Germline CDR1 and CDR2: DFQATT and SNEGSKA (reference sequence). V was clipped by 6 bases and J by 11 bases; unmatched bases: 12. The CDR3 has 14 amino acids. CDR3 region: CSAILAGGLYGQYF. CDR3 bases: TGCAGTGCCATACTAGCGGGGGGCCTCTACGGGCAGTATTTT.

The chain joins TRBV2 to TRBJ2-1; TRBD2 matches at 7 bases. Losses at the gene ends were 7 bases for V and 3 bases for J; bases not matched to a gene: 3. The CDR3 contains 13 residues. Germline V gene sequence: CDR1 SNHLY, CDR2 FYNNEI. CDR3 loop: CASIRGVYNEQFF. The CDR3 bases are TGTGCCAGCATACGGGGGGTCTACAATGAGCAGTTCTTC.

This sequence joins TRBV4-3 and TRBJ1-2; D is possibly TRBD1 (5 bases). The CDR3 runs to 15 residues. V gave up 0 bases and J gave up 0 bases, with 8 bases separating them. Germline assignment: CDR1 LGHNA and CDR2 YSLEER. CDR3: CASSQDWGSNYGYTF. Written as DNA, the CDR3 is TGCGCCAGCAGCCAAGATTGGGGCTCTAACTATGGCTACACCTTC.

This clonotype was found a few times. V usage is TRBV7-2 and J usage is TRBJ2-7, with TRBD1 as a possible D gene (6 bases). V lost 4 bases and J lost 4, with 14 bases in between. The CDR3 loop spans 14 amino acids. The germline V gene encodes CDR1 SGHTA and CDR2 FQGNSA. The CDR3 here is CASSWGHEDYEQYF. DNA for the CDR3: TGTGCCAGCAGCTGGGGACACGAAGATTACGAGCAGTACTTC.

The chain carries TRBV5-1 and TRBJ1-2; D possibly corresponds to TRBD1 (5 bases). Germline assignment: CDR1 SGHRS and CDR2 YFSETQ. This CDR3 comprises 13 residues. V was shortened by 5 bases and J by 3 bases, with 11 bases between the two germline ends. DNA for the CDR3: TGCGCCAGCAGACTGGACATGGACTATGGCTACACCTTC. Translated: CASRLDMDYGYTF.

The rearrangement links TRBV24-1 to TRBJ2-5, with D perhaps matching TRBD2 (5 bases). V was shortened by 3 bases and J by 0 bases, with 7 bases between the two germline ends. This CDR3 is 14 amino acids long. CDR1 is KGHDR, CDR2 SFDVKD, per germline. CDR3 protein: CATSDTSYQETQYF. CDR3 sequence (DNA): TGTGCCACCAGTGATACTAGTTACCAAGAGACCCAGTACTTC.

The V and J genes are TRBV6-2 or TRBV6-3 and TRBJ2-5; the D is unclear. There are 15 residues in the CDR3. The germline gives CDR1 MNHEY, CDR2 SVGEGT. V was pared by 0 bases and J by 1 base, with 9 bases between. Here the CDR3 DNA reads TGTGCCAGCAGTTACTCCCCGGTGAGCCAAGAGACCCAGTACTTC. This gives the protein CASSYSPVSQETQYF.

This clonotype has a handful of counts. This chain links TRBV11-3 with TRBJ2-3; possibly TRBD1 for D (6 bases). The V gene's germline CDR1 is SGHNT and CDR2 YENEEA. The CDR3 extends over 14 amino acids. V lost 4 bases to trimming and J lost 2 bases, with 10 bases between them. Here the CDR3 reads CASSSDSYTDTQYF. Written as DNA, the CDR3 is TGTGCCAGCAGCTCGGACAGCTACACAGATACGCAGTATTTT.

About this clonotype itself: Being one base from a much bigger clone, this may be a read error. The chain links TRBV29-1 to TRBJ1-2, with TRBD1 identical over 9 bases. The length of the CDR3 is 13 residues. Germline V gene sequence: CDR1 SQVTM, CDR2 ANQGSEA. V was clipped by 6 bases and J by 4 bases; unmatched bases: 6. The CDR3 is CSVRGQGSYGYTF. The CDR3 coding sequence is TGCAGCGTCCGAGGACAGGGGAGCTATGGCTACACCTTC.

This clonotype was observed at least ten times. This rearrangement joins TRBV7-2 to TRBJ1-3, with D uncertain. Trimming took 1 base from V and 2 from J, leaving 6 bases between them. The CDR3 is made up of 14 amino acids. Germline V gene sequence: CDR1 SGHTA, CDR2 FQGNSA. This chain's CDR3 is CASSLGGTGNTIYF. CDR3 coding DNA: TGTGCCAGCAGCTTAGGGGGAACTGGAAACACCATATATTTT. The full variable domain, with the rest looked up from reference TRBV7-2 and TRBJ1-3, is GAGVSQSPSNKVTEKGKDVELRCDPISGHTALYWYRQSLGQGLEFLIYFQGNSAPDKSGLPSDRFSAERTGGSVSTLTIQRTQQEDSAVYLCASSLGGTGNTIYFGEGSWLTVV.

The chain couples TRBV4-3 to TRBJ1-2, with D unclear. Germline V gene sequence: CDR1 LGHNA, CDR2 YSLEER. The CDR3 runs to 14 residues. V lost 0 bases, J lost 4 bases, and 9 bases lay in between. This chain's CDR3 is CASSQDLGLYGYTF. CDR3 DNA: TGCGCCAGCAGCCAAGATCTGGGCCTCTATGGCTACACCTTC.

There are a few counts of this clonotype. The genes are TRBV6-1 and TRBJ1-5; tentatively, D is TRBD1 (5 bases). The V gene lost 7 bases and the J gene lost 6 bases, with 16 bases spanning the gap. Germline CDR1 and CDR2: MNHNS and SASEGT. This CDR3 comprises 14 residues. In nucleotides, the CDR3 is TGTGCCAGCACCCAGGGCCCTCCCGGTCAGCCCCAGCATTTT. It codes for CASTQGPPGQPQHF.

CDR3 bases: TGCAGTGCTAGGTCTGACAGCTACAATGAGCAGTTCTTC. Protein: CSARSDSYNEQFF. The rearrangement uses TRBV20-1 and TRBJ2-1; D possibly corresponds to TRBD1 (5 bases). The germline CDR1 and CDR2 sequences are DFQATT and SNEGSKA (reference sequence). Trimming removed 3 bases at V and 3 bases at J, with 9 bases between. The CDR3 has 13 amino acids.

This chain uses TRBV7-3 with TRBJ2-2; TRBD1 matches at 9 bases. The germline gives CDR1 SGHTA, CDR2 FQGTGA. V lost 5 bases to trimming and J lost 1 base; unmatched junction nucleotides: 11. The CDR3 covers 18 residues. DNA of the CDR3: TGTGCCAGCAGCCGACAGGGGGGGTTTGTTGTGAACACCGGGGAGCTGTTTTTT. It is translated as CASSRQGGFVVNTGELFF.

This clonotype was detected a few times. The genes are TRBV6-5 and TRBJ2-1, with 7 bases lining up with TRBD1. There are 14 residues in the CDR3. V lost 5 bases and J lost 2; bases outside the gene matches: 3. CDR1 and CDR2 from the germline V gene are MNHEY and SVGAGI. The CDR3 coding sequence is TGTGCCAGCAGTGATGGGACAGCCTACAATGAGCAGTTCTTC. This encodes CASSDGTAYNEQFF.

This chain joins TRBV20-1 and TRBJ2-4; TRBD2 matches 12 bases. Germline lookup yields CDR1 DFQATT and CDR2 SNEGSKA (reference sequence). The CDR3 runs 15 residues. Losses at the gene ends were 1 base for V and 11 bases for J; bases not matched to a gene: 9. The CDR3 protein is CSARGSPSGRAVQYF. The DNA for the CDR3 is TGCAGTGCTAGAGGTAGCCCTAGCGGGAGGGCCGTTCAGTACTTC.

V gene TRBV7-2 combines with J gene TRBJ2-1; D is undetermined. Looked up from germline, CDR1 is SGHTA and CDR2 is FQGNSA. Trimming stripped 5 bases from V and 8 bases from J, with 10 bases between. This CDR3 has 12 residues. The CDR3 region has the DNA TGTGCCAGCAGCCATAATAACGATGAGCAGTTCTTC. Its protein is CASSHNNDEQFF.

The chain combines TRBV7-3 with TRBJ2-3, with D possibly matching TRBD2 (6 bases). This CDR3 contains 14 residues. CDR1 is SGHTA and CDR2 is FQGTGA in the germline V gene. Trimming left V 2 bases short and J 4 bases short, with 10 bases between. The CDR3 is CASSLYGGADTQYF. For the CDR3, the DNA is TGTGCCAGCAGCTTATACGGCGGGGCAGATACGCAGTATTTT.

The chain's CDR3 is CASSRGQSIGTTNEKLFF. The CDR3, as DNA: TGTGCCAGCAGCAGAGGACAGTCAATCGGGACAACTAATGAAAAACTGTTTTTT. The chain couples TRBV7-9 to TRBJ1-4, with D maybe TRBD1 (6 bases). The CDR3 sequence is 18 residues long. The ends were cut back, 5 bases at V and 0 bases at J, with 19 bases in the middle. Germline lookup yields CDR1 SEHNR and CDR2 FQNEAQ (reference sequence).

As to this clonotype: At one end the junction does not follow the germline gene, possibly because of a read error. V gene TRBV6-5 combines with J gene TRBJ2-1; 7 positions agree with TRBD1. There are 15 residues in the CDR3. Per germline, CDR1 MNHEY and CDR2 SVGAGI. CDR3 residues: CASSAFDRALDEQFF. CDR3 DNA sequence: TGCGCCAGCAGTGCGTTTGACAGGGCTCTTGATGAGCAGTTCTTC.

A few counts support this clonotype. The gene calls are TRBV18 and TRBJ2-5; 13 bases align to TRBD2. The CDR3 length is 18 residues. Trimming took 4 bases from V and 2 from J; bases not matched to a gene: 10. The germline V gene encodes CDR1 KGHSH and CDR2 LQKENI. Here the CDR3 DNA reads TGTGCCAGCTCACGACCTGGACTAGCGGGGGCCCTTCAAGAGACCCAGTACTTC. This encodes CASSRPGLAGALQETQYF.